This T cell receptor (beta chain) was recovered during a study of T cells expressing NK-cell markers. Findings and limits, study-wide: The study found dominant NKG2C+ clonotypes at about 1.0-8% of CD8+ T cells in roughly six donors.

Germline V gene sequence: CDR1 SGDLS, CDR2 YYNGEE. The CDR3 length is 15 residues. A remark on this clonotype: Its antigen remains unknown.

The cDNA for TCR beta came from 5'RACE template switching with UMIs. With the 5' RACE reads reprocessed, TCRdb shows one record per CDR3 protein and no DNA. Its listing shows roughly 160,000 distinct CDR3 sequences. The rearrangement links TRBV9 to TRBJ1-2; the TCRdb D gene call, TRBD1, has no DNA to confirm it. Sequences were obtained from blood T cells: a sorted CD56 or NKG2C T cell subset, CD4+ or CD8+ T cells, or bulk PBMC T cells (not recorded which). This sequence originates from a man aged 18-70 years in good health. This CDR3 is CASSLRAGGYPGYTF.